Following are 15 T cell receptor beta chains from one sample sequenced in a study of cytomegalovirus exposure and HLA in healthy donors. The PCR used 60 Vbeta and 13 Jbeta primers. The table came from immunoSEQ multiplex PCR; TCRdb's copy has only in-frame clones and leaves some out. The table has around 170,000 clones, around four fifths seen once. Sequencing was done on a sample of PBMCs. These receptors all stem from a woman younger than 35 in good health and CMV-seronegative.

The rearrangement joins TRBV2 to TRBJ1-6; 11 bases line up with TRBD1. Trimming took 8 bases from V and 0 from J; bases not matched to a gene: 6. Germline V gives CDR1 SNHLY, CDR2 FYNNEI. This CDR3 spans 17 amino acids. CDR3 sequence (DNA): TGTGCCAGCGGGGGACAGGGGGTTGTCTCCTATAATTCACCCCTCCACTTT. Translated, it gives CASGGQGVVSYNSPLHF.

The chain joins TRBV5-1 to TRBJ2-7, with D perhaps TRBD2 (6 bases). Per germline, CDR1 SGHRS and CDR2 YFSETQ. The CDR3 totals 15 residues. V lost 4 bases and J lost 2, with 16 bases in between. CDR3: CASSPEGRAPYEQYF. In nucleotides, the CDR3 is TGCGCCAGCAGCCCGGAGGGGCGGGCCCCCTACGAGCAGTACTTC. The whole variable domain, filled in from reference TRBV5-1 and TRBJ2-7, reads KAGVTQTPRYLIKTRGQQVTLSCSPISGHRSVSWYQQTPGQGLQFLFEYFSETQRNKGNFPGRFSGRQFSNSRSEMNVSTLELGDSALYLCASSPEGRAPYEQYFGPGTRLTVT.

The chain carries TRBV5-8 and TRBJ1-5; D remains ambiguous. Deletions cut 2 bases from V and 4 bases from J, with 4 bases between. CDR1 and CDR2 from the germline V gene are SGHTS and YDEGEE. The CDR3 contains 12 residues. The CDR3, as DNA: TGTGCCAGCAGCTTCGGGAATCAGCCCCAGCATTTT. It translates to CASSFGNQPQHF.

Comments on this clone: The identical CDR3 is also encoded by other nucleotide sequences in the sample. The gene calls are TRBV30 and TRBJ1-1; a possible D gene is TRBD1 (6 bases). This CDR3 comprises 13 residues. V gave up 0 bases and J gave up 2 bases, with 7 bases separating them. In germline, CDR1 is GTSNPN, CDR2 SVGIG (reference sequence). The CDR3 sequence is CAWSVQGNTEAFF. CDR3 DNA: TGTGCCTGGAGTGTACAGGGAAACACTGAAGCTTTCTTT.

The gene calls are TRBV27 and TRBJ2-3, with TRBD2 identical over 7 bases. The CDR3 consists of 13 residues. The germline CDR1 and CDR2 sequences are MNHEY and SMNVEV (reference sequence). Trimming took 5 bases from V and 11 from J; bases not matched to a gene: 10. The CDR3 region is CASSASGALGQYF. In nucleotides, the CDR3 is TGTGCCAGCAGTGCAAGCGGGGCCTTAGGGCAGTATTTT.

In the case of this clone: Other DNA sequences in the sample encode the same CDR3. The genes are TRBV11-3 and TRBJ2-1; D is uncertain. The CDR3 spans 13 residues. Germline V gene lookup returns CDR1 SGHNT and CDR2 YENEEA. Between the trimmed V and J ends, which lost 8 bases and 0 bases, there was a span of 8 bases. CDR3 amino acids: CASQDSSYNEQFF. DNA for the CDR3: TGTGCCAGCCAGGATAGCTCCTACAATGAGCAGTTCTTC.

The rearrangement joins TRBV6-5 to TRBJ1-5; TRBD1 matches 8 bases. Trimming cost V 6 bases and J 5 bases; bases outside gene matches: 6. The V gene's germline CDR1 is MNHEY and CDR2 SVGAGI. The CDR3 has 14 amino acids. The CDR3 sequence: CASRRRDRYQPQHF. The CDR3 DNA sequence: TGTGCCAGCAGACGCCGGGACAGGTATCAGCCCCAGCATTTT.

The V and J genes are TRBV7-3 and TRBJ2-1, with D maybe TRBD2 (6 bases). V shed 5 bases and J shed 2 bases, with 22 bases lying between them. The CDR3 is 18 amino acids. Per the germline V gene, CDR1 is SGHTA and CDR2 is FQGTGA. The CDR3 DNA follows: TGTGCCAGCAGCACGGGGACTTCAAGCCAAAGCACCTACAATGAGCAGTTCTTC. Translating gives CASSTGTSSQSTYNEQFF.

The chain couples TRBV19 to TRBJ1-1; unclear D gene. Trimming removed 2 bases at V and 5 bases at J, with 15 bases between. Germline CDR1 is LNHDA and CDR2 is SQIVND (reference sequence). The CDR3 has 15 amino acids. CDR3 nucleotides: TGTGCCAGTAGTATATCCGCATCCGTCGGGACTGAAGCTTTCTTT. Its protein is CASSISASVGTEAFF.

J is TRBJ2-1 and V is TRBV6-5, with 9 positions matching TRBD2. The trim removed 2 bases at V and 10 bases at J, leaving 0 bases unmatched. CDR1 is MNHEY and CDR2 is SVGAGI in the germline V gene. This CDR3 spans 12 amino acids. CDR3 amino acids: CASSYGLAEQFF. CDR3 sequence (DNA): TGTGCCAGCAGTTACGGACTAGCGGAGCAGTTCTTC.

This clone was seen repeatedly, ten times or more. Distinct nucleotide sequences in the sample also encode this CDR3. CDR3 residues: CASSDQGARDTQYF. DNA for the CDR3: TGTGCCAGCAGTGACCAGGGGGCGCGAGATACGCAGTATTTT. This sequence joins TRBV6-4 and TRBJ2-3; 8 nucleotides match TRBD1. Germline V lookup: CDR1 MRHNA, CDR2 SNTAGT. V dropped 2 bases and J dropped 5; count of bases not matched to a gene: 3. This CDR3 has 14 residues.

The chain links TRBV19 to TRBJ2-1; 8 bases line up with TRBD2. The ends lost 4 bases at V and 4 bases at J; junction bases unmatched: 12. The CDR3 extends over 17 amino acids. Germline loops: CDR1 LNHDA, CDR2 SQIVND (reference sequence). CDR3 in DNA: TGTGCCAGTAGTACCCCCTTAGCGGGGAGTTCATACAATGAGCAGTTCTTC. This translates into CASSTPLAGSSYNEQFF. The whole variable domain, remainder taken from reference TRBV19 and TRBJ2-1, is DGGITQSPKYLFRKEGQNVTLSCEQNLNHDAMYWYRQDPGQGLRLIYYSQIVNDFQKGDIAEGYSVSREKKESFPLTVTSAQKNPTAFYLCASSTPLAGSSYNEQFFGPGTRLTVL.

The chain couples TRBV15 to TRBJ1-6, with D perhaps TRBD1 (5 bases). Germline loops: CDR1 LNHNV, CDR2 YYDKDF (reference sequence). The CDR3 has 14 residues. With 7 bases removed from V and 5 bases from J, the gap between germline ends came to 12 bases. The CDR3 nucleotides read TGTGCCACCACCCCGGGGGTGAATAATTCACCCCTCCACTTT. Its protein is CATTPGVNNSPLHF.

The chain combines TRBV6-5 with TRBJ2-3; 7 bases map to TRBD2. CDR1 is MNHEY, CDR2 SVGAGI, per germline. CDR3 length: 16 amino acids. Trimming cost V 4 bases and J 8 bases; bases outside gene matches: 15. The CDR3 sequence is CASSSRRDYFAGTQYF. In DNA form, the CDR3 reads TGTGCCAGCAGTTCACGCCGGGACTATTTCGCCGGTACGCAGTATTTT.

The chain combines TRBV5-1 with TRBJ2-7, with 9 bases fitting TRBD1. V was pared by 4 bases and J by 6 bases, with 8 bases of the junction left unmatched. The V gene's germline CDR1 is SGHRS and CDR2 YFSETQ. This CDR3 comprises 14 residues. The CDR3 bases are TGCGCCAGCAGCGCCGCGGGACAGGGCACCGAGCAGTACTTC. Translation: CASSAAGQGTEQYF.